Listed here are 14 T cell receptor beta chains from one sample, sequenced in a study of T-cell memory formation after mild COVID-19. Via MiXCR, TCRdb re-called the 5' RACE reads, giving one row per CDR3 protein. The sample records roughly 510,000 distinct CDR3 sequences, 17% being singletons. Source material: PBMCs or a T cell subset sorted from them (not recorded which). The receptors shown here come from an adult woman who had mild COVID-19 (a few samples of this study predate the infection). Cell type and time point are not known.

The J gene is TRBJ2-1, the V gene TRBV11-2; D is perhaps TRBD1 (5 bases). The CDR3 loop spans 16 amino acids. V shed 5 bases and J shed 0 bases, with 14 bases lying between them. CDR1 and CDR2 from the germline V gene are SGHAT and FQNNGV. This chain's CDR3 is CASSPRQTYSYNEQFF. The CDR3, as DNA: TGTGCCAGCAGCCCCCGACAGACCTACTCCTACAATGAGCAGTTCTTC.

This chain joins TRBV29-1 and TRBJ2-1; D uncertain. The CDR3 sequence is 14 residues long. From germline, CDR1 is SQVTM and CDR2 ANQGSEA. Between the trimmed V and J ends, which lost 2 bases and 6 bases, there was a span of 14 bases. The DNA for the CDR3 is TGCAGCGTTGAACCCACCCGGGCCCCCAATGAGCAGTTCTTC. Its protein product is CSVEPTRAPNEQFF.

This clonotype has just a few counts. Relative to the germline gene, one junction end is altered; a read error may explain this. The chain employs TRBV19 and TRBJ2-1, with 11 nucleotides matching TRBD2. The CDR3 spans 19 residues. Germline V gene sequence: CDR1 LNHDA, CDR2 SQIVND (reference sequence). The CDR3 nucleotides are TGTGCCAGTAGTTCCTCGACTAGCGGGATTCGCGCGGTTGGTAATGGGCAGTTCTTC. Residues: CASSSSTSGIRAVGNGQFF.

This clonotype was counted between two and nine times. The chain combines TRBV20-1 with TRBJ2-3; 12 bases fit TRBD2. The CDR3 consists of 18 residues. Trimming cost V 6 bases and J 6 bases; bases outside gene matches: 19. The germline V gene has CDR1 DFQATT and CDR2 SNEGSKA (reference sequence). Here the CDR3 reads CSATDRRKLAGGVDTQYF. The CDR3 nucleotides read TGCAGTGCCACGGACAGGCGGAAACTAGCGGGAGGTGTGGATACGCAGTATTTT.

This clonotype was detected a few times. The chain employs TRBV20-1 and TRBJ2-7, with 7 nucleotides matching TRBD1. This CDR3 is 15 amino acids long. The trim removed 1 base at V and 1 base at J, leaving 7 bases unmatched. The germline CDR1 and CDR2 sequences are DFQATT and SNEGSKA (reference sequence). The CDR3 DNA follows: TGCAGTGCTAGAGTAACAGGGGAACTTTCCTACGAGCAGTACTTC. The encoded protein is CSARVTGELSYEQYF.

This clonotype was found a few times. The chain is built from TRBV11-3 and TRBJ2-3; weak D call: TRBD1 (5 bases). The CDR3 contains 13 residues. Trimming shortened V by 6 bases and J by 5 bases, and 12 bases separated the two germline ends. Germline CDR1 and CDR2: SGHNT and YENEEA. CDR3 sequence (DNA): TGTGCCAGCAGTCAGGGTGAGGTAGATACGCAGTATTTT. Its protein product is CASSQGEVDTQYF.

This clonotype was picked up a small number of times. This chain uses TRBV29-1 with TRBJ2-7, with TRBD2 matching 15 bases. This CDR3 has 16 amino acids. Germline-derived CDR1 and CDR2 are SQVTM and ANQGSEA. With V trimmed by 1 base and J by 4 bases, 5 bases remained unmatched. CDR3 region: CSVEGDGTSGGYEQYF. CDR3 coding DNA: TGCAGCGTTGAAGGTGACGGGACTAGCGGGGGGTACGAGCAGTACTTC.

The V and J genes are TRBV6-5 and TRBJ2-7; TRBD2 aligns across 7 bases. Per germline, CDR1 MNHEY and CDR2 SVGAGI. With 10 bases clipped from V and 0 bases from J, the junction kept 18 bases outside the gene matches. The CDR3 has 17 amino acids. Here the CDR3 reads CATKSVSGFLLSYEQYF. In nucleotides, the CDR3 is TGTGCCACCAAGTCGGTTAGCGGGTTCCTTCTCTCCTACGAGCAGTACTTC.

The rearrangement uses TRBV12-3 or TRBV12-4 and TRBJ2-2; either TRBD1 or TRBD2 may supply D (5 bases each). V lost 5 bases and J lost 3, with 13 bases in between. The CDR3 covers 15 residues. The CDR3, as DNA: TGTGCCAGCAGTCCACGGGACGGCTACACCGGGGAGCTGTTTTTT. The encoded protein is CASSPRDGYTGELFF.

A word on this clonotype: This may be a read error, as it is one base from a much larger clone. The V call is TRBV12-3 or TRBV12-4, the J call TRBJ1-1; TRBD1 aligns across 7 bases. V shed 5 bases, J shed 1 base, and the junction held 4 bases outside the gene matches. This CDR3 is built from 14 residues. The CDR3 protein is CASSRDSGNTEAFF. The CDR3 DNA is TGTGCCAGCAGTAGGGACAGCGGGAACACTGAAGCTTTCTTT.

The V gene is TRBV29-1, the J gene TRBJ2-1, with 9 nucleotides matching TRBD2. The CDR3 runs to 13 residues. Per germline, CDR1 SQVTM and CDR2 ANQGSEA. V lost 7 bases to trimming and J lost 12 bases; unmatched junction nucleotides: 13. The DNA of the CDR3 is TGCAGCGGGCAACCGGGACTAGCAGATTTGCAGTTCTTC. Encoded protein: CSGQPGLADLQFF.

V is TRBV12-3 or TRBV12-4 and J is TRBJ2-3; 8 nucleotides line up with TRBD2. The CDR3 covers 16 residues. V shed 6 bases, J shed 1 base, and the junction held 9 bases outside the gene matches. CDR3 sequence: CASRASGRGGTDTQYF. DNA of the CDR3: TGTGCCAGCAGGGCCTCGGGGCGGGGGGGCACAGATACGCAGTATTTT.

V gene TRBV12-3 or TRBV12-4 combines with J gene TRBJ1-5; 9 bases are a match to TRBD1. This CDR3 is built from 15 residues. V dropped 2 bases and J dropped 4; count of bases not matched to a gene: 3. CDR3 sequence: CASSLRGQGNQPQHF. In DNA form, the CDR3 reads TGTGCCAGCAGTTTAAGGGGACAGGGAAATCAGCCCCAGCATTTT.

The V gene is TRBV29-1, the J gene TRBJ2-1; tentative D call: TRBD1 (8 bases). V was shortened by 5 bases and J by 2 bases, with 16 bases between the two germline ends. The V gene's germline CDR1 is SQVTM and CDR2 ANQGSEA. This CDR3 is built from 15 residues. The CDR3 sequence: CSVQRQGTTYNEQFF. The CDR3 DNA reads as TGCAGCGTTCAGCGACAGGGGACTACCTACAATGAGCAGTTCTTC.